This entry lists 20 T cell receptor beta chains sequenced from one sample in a study of shared clonotypes between healthy human individuals. Sequencing was performed with immunoSEQ multiplex PCR; in TCRdb, only in-frame clones are kept and a portion is missing. The sample records roughly 1,500,000 clones, nearly 99% being singletons. The sequencing sample was made of naive CD4+ T cells sorted from blood. Described subset: CD45RA+ positively selected. The source of these receptors is a man aged 25 to 40 in good health.

The count of this clone is one. The chain is built from TRBV29-1 and TRBJ1-2, with D unclear. Trimming stripped 6 bases from V and 8 bases from J, with 13 bases between. The CDR3 has 11 amino acids. Germline CDR1 SQVTM, CDR2 ANQGSEA. The CDR3 spells CSVVAGAGYTF. The CDR3 bases are TGCAGCGTCGTTGCGGGAGCAGGCTACACCTTC.

On this clone itself: Other nucleotide sequences from this sample produce the same CDR3. The rearrangement uses TRBV19 and TRBJ2-5; D is perhaps TRBD1 (5 bases). CDR3 length: 14 amino acids. The germline V and J ends were trimmed by 1 base and 1 base, with 7 bases remaining between them. Germline CDR1 reads LNHDA; CDR2 reads SQIVND (reference sequence). The CDR3: CASSIVQGQETQYF. CDR3 bases: TGTGCCAGTAGTATAGTGCAGGGCCAAGAGACCCAGTACTTC.

This clone turned up a few times. At the DNA level, this CDR3 is encoded by other sequences in the same sample as well. The chain couples TRBV19 to TRBJ1-4; D unresolved. V lost 0 bases, J lost 0 bases, and 5 bases lay in between. This CDR3 comprises 15 residues. Per the germline V gene, CDR1 is LNHDA and CDR2 is SQIVND (reference sequence). DNA of the CDR3: TGTGCCAGTAGTATAGACGGGGCAACTAATGAAAAACTGTTTTTT. Translated: CASSIDGATNEKLFF.

In regard to this clone: Additional DNA sequences in this sample encode the identical CDR3. The chain is built from TRBV28 and TRBJ1-2; D call uncertain. CDR1 and CDR2 (germline): MDHEN, SYDVKM. This CDR3 has 10 residues. The germline V and J ends were trimmed by 4 bases and 7 bases, with 4 bases remaining between them. The CDR3 sequence is CASSSGGYTF. The CDR3 nucleotides are TGTGCCAGCAGTTCGGGTGGCTACACCTTC.

This clone was seen once. The chain recombines TRBV7-9 with TRBJ1-4; D ambiguous. The CDR3 consists of 16 residues. Germline CDR1 SEHNR, CDR2 FQNEAQ (reference sequence). The V end was cut by 6 bases, the J end by 4 bases, with 18 bases between. CDR3 in amino acids: CASSSFGPQDNEKLFF. For the CDR3, the DNA is TGTGCCAGCAGTAGCTTCGGCCCACAAGATAATGAAAAACTGTTTTTT.

The chain joins TRBV19 to TRBJ2-2, with D perhaps TRBD2 (5 bases). With 4 bases removed from V and 7 bases from J, the gap between germline ends came to 16 bases. Germline loops: CDR1 LNHDA, CDR2 SQIVND (reference sequence). The CDR3 is 15 residues long. The CDR3 sequence: CASSTNRGGGGELFF. The CDR3 DNA sequence: TGTGCCAGTAGTACAAACCGGGGTGGAGGCGGGGAGCTGTTTTTT. Full variable domain (missing parts from reference TRBV19 and TRBJ2-2): DGGITQSPKYLFRKEGQNVTLSCEQNLNHDAMYWYRQDPGQGLRLIYYSQIVNDFQKGDIAEGYSVSREKKESFPLTVTSAQKNPTAFYLCASSTNRGGGGELFFGEGSRLTVL.

The chain carries TRBV4-3 and TRBJ1-2; D gene unclear. CDR3 size: 10 residues. V was clipped by 11 bases and J by 6 bases, with 10 bases between them. Germline V gene data show CDR1 as LGHNA and CDR2 as YSLEER. In DNA, the CDR3 is TGCGCCGGTCTACGTGATGGCTACACCTTC. This codes for CAGLRDGYTF.

This clone was found once. The chain carries TRBV5-5 and TRBJ1-5; the D gene is possibly TRBD1 (5 bases). The V and J ends lost 4 bases and 5 bases respectively, with 13 bases between them. Germline assignment: CDR1 SGHKS and CDR2 YYEKEE (reference sequence). The CDR3 has 14 amino acids. The CDR3 nucleotides read TGTGCCAGCAGCGCCATGGGGGAGGATCAGCCCCAGCATTTT. Translating gives CASSAMGEDQPQHF.

This chain connects TRBV5-4 to TRBJ2-3; 7 bases match TRBD2. Losses at the gene ends were 1 base for V and 1 base for J; bases not matched to a gene: 6. The CDR3 is 16 residues long. The V gene's germline CDR1 is SGHNT and CDR2 YYREEE (reference sequence). CDR3 loop: CASSLSAGAGTDTQYF. The CDR3 DNA sequence: TGTGCCAGCAGCTTGTCGGCGGGAGCTGGCACAGATACGCAGTATTTT.

DNA for the CDR3: TGTGCCAGCAGCTTAGGTCTAGCGGGAGGGAGTGAGCAGTTCTTC. Translating gives CASSLGLAGGSEQFF. This chain joins TRBV7-9 and TRBJ2-1; 12 nucleotides match TRBD2. J gave up 9 bases and V 1 base, and 4 bases lay outside the gene matches. The CDR3 runs to 15 residues. Germline-derived CDR1 and CDR2 are SEHNR and FQNEAQ (reference sequence).

V is TRBV27 and J is TRBJ1-2, with D hard to call. Germline V gene lookup returns CDR1 MNHEY and CDR2 SMNVEV (reference sequence). The CDR3 runs 14 residues. Trimming shortened V by 4 bases and J by 0 bases, and 9 bases separated the two germline ends. CDR3 in amino acids: CASSSPNSNYGYTF. CDR3 DNA: TGTGCCAGCAGTTCTCCGAACTCTAACTATGGCTACACCTTC.

This chain joins TRBV5-1 and TRBJ2-5, with TRBD2 as a possible D gene (5 bases). CDR1 and CDR2 (germline): SGHRS, YFSETQ. The CDR3 length is 15 residues. Trimming shortened V by 2 bases and J by 1 base, and 12 bases separated the two germline ends. CDR3 residues: CASSFAPSGQETQYF. The DNA for the CDR3 is TGCGCCAGCAGCTTCGCACCCAGCGGCCAAGAGACCCAGTACTTC.

The rearrangement uses TRBV7-9 and TRBJ1-2, with 9 bases that match TRBD1. This CDR3 comprises 13 residues. CDR1 is SEHNR, CDR2 FQNEAQ, per germline (reference sequence). Trimming took 4 bases from V and 6 from J; bases not matched to a gene: 3. The CDR3: CASSSGQGHGYTF. CDR3 DNA sequence: TGTGCCAGCAGCTCGGGACAGGGACATGGCTACACCTTC.

The gene calls are TRBV7-2 and TRBJ2-7, with 7 bases aligning to TRBD1. J gave up 6 bases and V 4 bases, and 9 bases lay outside the gene matches. CDR1 SGHTA and CDR2 FQGNSA come from the germline V gene. This CDR3 is built from 14 residues. The CDR3 loop reads CASSSWDSLSEQYF. The CDR3, as DNA: TGTGCCAGCAGCTCATGGGACAGCCTCAGCGAGCAGTACTTC.

The chain combines TRBV19 with TRBJ2-6; D is uncertain. Germline V gene lookup returns CDR1 LNHDA and CDR2 SQIVND (reference sequence). The ends were cut back, 7 bases at V and 4 bases at J, with 11 bases in the middle. There are 14 residues in the CDR3. The CDR3 sequence is CASIEVAGANVLTF. In DNA form, the CDR3 reads TGTGCCAGTATTGAAGTGGCAGGGGCCAACGTCCTGACTTTC.

V gene TRBV5-1 combines with J gene TRBJ2-5; the D is unclear. The CDR3 has 13 residues. Germline V gene sequence: CDR1 SGHRS, CDR2 YFSETQ. V was clipped by 1 base and J by 5 bases, with 9 bases between them. CDR3 region: CASSLIPEETQYF. The CDR3 DNA sequence: TGCGCCAGCAGCTTGATCCCCGAGGAGACCCAGTACTTC.

The J gene is TRBJ2-7, the V gene TRBV6-6, with D tentatively TRBD1 or TRBD2 (6 bases each). The CDR3 has 14 amino acids. CDR1 MNHNY and CDR2 SVGAGI come from the germline V gene (reference sequence). Trimming pared 4 bases from V and 5 bases from J, leaving 15 bases between. The CDR3 spells CASSSSKGGDEQYF. The CDR3 DNA reads as TGTGCCAGCAGTTCCTCCAAGGGGGGCGACGAGCAGTACTTC.

Of note for this clone: Germline is not matched at one junction end, which may reflect a read error. The rearrangement uses TRBV2 and TRBJ1-1; D remains unclear. The CDR3 spans 13 residues. CDR1 is SNHLY, CDR2 FYNNEI, per germline. In DNA, the CDR3 is TGTGCCAGCAGTGAAGCGAGGGCAGGTGTCTACGATTTT. Protein: CASSEARAGVYDF.

The chain couples TRBV5-5 to TRBJ2-7, with a weak D call TRBD2 (5 bases). This CDR3 has 14 residues. Trimming cost V 0 bases and J 2 bases, with 9 bases left between them. The germline CDR1 and CDR2 sequences are SGHKS and YYEKEE (reference sequence). CDR3: CASSLGPGTYEQYF. CDR3 DNA: TGTGCCAGCAGCTTGGGCCCCGGGACCTACGAGCAGTACTTC.

V and J are TRBV9 and TRBJ2-1, with a possible D match to TRBD2 (6 bases). The CDR3 is 14 amino acids. With 2 bases removed from V and 8 bases from J, the gap between germline ends came to 14 bases. Germline CDR1 SGDLS, CDR2 YYNGEE. The CDR3 is CASSVRTINDEQFF. CDR3 in DNA: TGTGCCAGCAGCGTCCGGACTATTAACGATGAGCAGTTCTTC.